This T cell receptor beta chain was sequenced for a study of blood T cell repertoires in COVID-19. Looking at the study overall: The study drew acute and convalescent COVID-19 samples from the United States, Italy and Spain. T cells, B-cell-depleted T cells, or PBMCs supplied cDNA or gDNA.

The length of the CDR3 is 13 residues. Germline assignment: CDR1 SNHLY and CDR2 FYNNEI. Trimming removed 8 bases from V and 4 bases from J; junction bases left unmatched: 5. Authors' data handling: Reference gene primer amplification gave estimated nucleated cell counts. Clones were read by immunoSEQ multiplex PCR, and TCRdb kept only the in-frame ones, dropping some. The V and J calls and clone size come from that table; D and trimming were worked out from the DNA. The sample carries about 160,000 clones, more than 60% recorded once. The genes are TRBV2 and TRBJ1-5, with 7 bases fitting TRBD1. The source is a man between 60 and 75 years old with acute or convalescent COVID-19. The source material was peripheral blood. The DNA of the CDR3 is TGTGCCAGCCTCGGACAGGCAAATCAGCCCCAGCATTTT. Encoded protein: CASLGQANQPQHF.